These 10 T cell receptor beta chains came from one sample sequenced in a study of blood T cell repertoires in COVID-19. The repertoire was sequenced with immunoSEQ multiplex PCR; TCRdb's copy has only in-frame clones and lacks some. The sample records 220,000 or so clones, approximately 90% being singletons. The sequenced sample consisted of PBMCs or T cells enriched from blood (not recorded which). These receptors all stem from a man aged 45-65 years who had been exposed to COVID-19.

The table lists this clone with a few counts. The chain is built from TRBV5-1 and TRBJ1-3; the match to TRBD1 covers 7 bases. The CDR3 is made up of 15 amino acids. The trim removed 5 bases at V and 0 bases at J, leaving 5 bases unmatched. The V gene's germline CDR1 is SGHRS and CDR2 YFSETQ. The CDR3 sequence: CASSDQGGSGNTIYF. CDR3 bases: TGCGCCAGCAGTGACCAGGGGGGCTCTGGAAACACCATATATTTT.

The rearrangement joins TRBV7-9 to TRBJ2-5, with 7 bases matching TRBD2. The germline gives CDR1 SEHNR, CDR2 FQNEAQ (reference sequence). This CDR3 region has 16 residues. V gave up 1 base and J gave up 5 bases; unmatched junction bases: 10. Written as DNA, the CDR3 is TGTGCCAGCAGCTTAGGAACTAGCGCTCTAGGGGAGACCCAGTACTTC. It translates to CASSLGTSALGETQYF.

The V call is TRBV13, the J call TRBJ1-1; perhaps TRBD1 as D (5 bases). Germline-derived CDR1 and CDR2 are PRHDT and FYEKMQ (reference sequence). The CDR3 sequence is 14 residues long. V was cut by 1 base and J by 9 bases, with 15 bases left in between. The CDR3 region is CASSLVGGLRKAFF. The CDR3 DNA reads as TGTGCCAGCAGCTTAGTGGGGGGACTCCGGAAAGCTTTCTTT. Based on the CDR3 plus reference TRBV13 and TRBJ1-1, the full variable domain is AAGVIQSPRHLIKEKRETATLKCYPIPRHDTVYWYQQGPGQDPQFLISFYEKMQSDKGSIPDRFSAQQFSDYHSELNMSSLELGDSALYFCASSLVGGLRKAFFGQGTRLTVV.

This sequence joins TRBV10-2 and TRBJ1-2; 7 bases agree with TRBD1. Germline assignment: CDR1 WSHSY and CDR2 SAAADI. The ends lost 0 bases at V and 4 bases at J; junction bases unmatched: 8. CDR3 length: 16 residues. CDR3 DNA sequence: TGCGCCAGCAGTGAGTCGAGGCAGGGGGACCGCTATGGCTACACCTTC. This gives the protein CASSESRQGDRYGYTF.

The J gene is TRBJ1-2, the V gene TRBV5-1, with TRBD1 as a possible D gene (6 bases). Germline CDR1 reads SGHRS; CDR2 reads YFSETQ. The CDR3 covers 15 residues. The germline V and J ends were trimmed by 1 base and 6 bases, with 16 bases remaining between them. CDR3 sequence: CASSLWTASSNGYTF. Written as DNA, the CDR3 is TGCGCCAGCAGCTTGTGGACAGCGAGTTCGAATGGCTACACCTTC.

The chain is built from TRBV6-1 and TRBJ1-5, with D unresolved. The V end was cut by 3 bases, the J end by 3 bases, with 12 bases between. Germline CDR1 is MNHNS and CDR2 is SASEGT. CDR3 length equals 15 residues. The CDR3 DNA sequence: TGTGCCAGCAGTGAGGCAGGTACGAACAATCAGCCCCAGCATTTT. Protein: CASSEAGTNNQPQHF.

Only one count was recorded for this clone. The sample carries other DNA sequences with the same CDR3. This chain joins TRBV9 and TRBJ1-1; unclear D gene. V was trimmed by 4 bases and J by 0 bases, leaving 13 bases between them. Germline V gene lookup returns CDR1 SGDLS and CDR2 YYNGEE. This CDR3 comprises 15 residues. The chain's CDR3 is CASSPRGGLNTEAFF. The CDR3, as DNA: TGTGCCAGCAGCCCCCGGGGAGGGCTGAACACTGAAGCTTTCTTT. Full variable domain (remainder filled in from reference TRBV9 and TRBJ1-1): DSGVTQTPKHLITATGQRVTLRCSPRSGDLSVYWYQQSLDQGLQFLIQYYNGEERAKGNILERFSAQQFPDLHSELNLSSLELGDSALYFCASSPRGGLNTEAFFGQGTRLTVV.

CDR3 region: CASSSDSPNTGELFF. DNA of the CDR3: TGCGCCAGCAGCTCGGACTCTCCGAACACCGGGGAGCTGTTTTTT. The J gene is TRBJ2-2, the V gene TRBV5-1; perhaps TRBD2 as D (5 bases). The CDR3 covers 15 residues. Germline V gives CDR1 SGHRS, CDR2 YFSETQ. V lost 3 bases and J 0 bases, leaving 9 bases between the germline ends.

The gene calls are TRBV7-9 and TRBJ2-2, with TRBD2 as a possible D gene (5 bases). Looked up from germline, CDR1 is SEHNR and CDR2 is FQNEAQ (reference sequence). V gave up 3 bases and J gave up 6 bases, with 8 bases separating them. The CDR3 runs 13 residues. The CDR3 DNA reads TGTGCCAGCAGCTTGGACTGGGCCGGGGAGCTGTTTTTT. It codes for CASSLDWAGELFF.

As DNA, the CDR3 is TGTGCCAGCAGCGCCCGGGGGGGGACTAGCGGGGAAAATGAGCAGTTCTTC. Translating gives CASSARGGTSGENEQFF. The chain is built from TRBV9 and TRBJ2-1, with 13 bases identical to TRBD2. Germline V gene lookup returns CDR1 SGDLS and CDR2 YYNGEE. This CDR3 region has 17 residues. The V and J ends lost 3 bases and 7 bases, in that order; junction bases with no gene match: 10.